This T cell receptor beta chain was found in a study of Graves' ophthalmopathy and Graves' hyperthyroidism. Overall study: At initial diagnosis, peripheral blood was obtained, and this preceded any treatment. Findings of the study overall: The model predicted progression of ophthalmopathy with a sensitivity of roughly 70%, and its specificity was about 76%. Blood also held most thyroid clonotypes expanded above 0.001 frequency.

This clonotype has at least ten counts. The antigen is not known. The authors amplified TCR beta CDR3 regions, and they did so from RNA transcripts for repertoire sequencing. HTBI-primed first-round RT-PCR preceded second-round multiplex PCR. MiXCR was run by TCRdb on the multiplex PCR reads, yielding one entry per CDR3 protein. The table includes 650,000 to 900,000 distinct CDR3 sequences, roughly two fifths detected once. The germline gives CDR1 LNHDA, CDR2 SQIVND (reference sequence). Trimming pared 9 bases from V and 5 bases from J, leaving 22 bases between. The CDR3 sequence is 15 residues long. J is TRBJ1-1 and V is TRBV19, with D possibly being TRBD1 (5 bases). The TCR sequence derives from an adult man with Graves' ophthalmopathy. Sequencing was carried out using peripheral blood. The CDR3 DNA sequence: TGTGCCAGCGATGCGTCGGGGGTCCTGAGGACTGAAGCTTTCTTT. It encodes CASDASGVLRTEAFF.